The rows below give T cell receptor beta chains drawn from one sample of a study of T cell responses to AZD1222 COVID-19 vaccine. Produced via immunoSEQ multiplex PCR; TCRdb's table is partial and in-frame only. The sample consists of 110,000 to 150,000 clones, roughly 90% of them appearing once. The specimen was peripheral blood, collected on day 0 of AZD1222 vaccination. Every receptor here comes from an adult in good health. Each CDR3 is given without its conserved first and last residue. Clone sizes are given selectively: once, few, many, or a class where the clone is expanded.

NA	TRBJ2-7	TRBV6-5	ASSPPGPYEQY
NA	TRBJ1-5	TRBV27	ASSLIQPQH
NA	TRBJ2-5	TRBV30	AWGEWETQY
NA	TRBJ2-7	TRBV19	ASSRDYSYEQY
NA	TRBJ2-1	TRBV5-1	ASSPTRTVPEQF
NA	TRBJ1-5	TRBV28	ASSRQENQPQH
NA	TRBJ2-5	TRBV5-1	ASSLAPGTTKTQY
once	TRBJ2-3	TRBV30	ACPGLAGMYSTDTQY
NA	TRBJ2-2	TRBV10-3	AISMGQGNTGELF
NA	TRBJ1-1	TRBV6-5	ASSPAGGLIEAF
NA	TRBJ1-1	TRBV27	ASSLDSLNTEAF
NA	TRBJ2-5	TRBV2	ASSVYQETQY
NA	TRBJ2-3	TRBV5-1	ASSSGKQGTSVTDTQY
NA	TRBJ1-3	TRBV9	ASSRRQSGNTIY
NA	TRBJ2-6	TRBV6-2/TRBV6-3	ASSYLSGANVLT
NA	TRBJ2-7	TRBV14	ASSPGYEQY
NA	TRBJ1-5	TRBV7-2	ASSSNSYQPQH
few	TRBJ1-5	TRBV29-1	SVQVAGQPQH
NA	TRBJ2-2	TRBV5-6	ASARGAGVNTGELF
NA	TRBJ1-5	TRBV5-6	ASSLLGNQPQH
NA	TRBJ2-7	TRBV5-5	ASSSFQGPYEQY
NA	TRBJ1-2	TRBV14	ASSQEESYGYT
once	TRBJ2-1	TRBV23-1	ASSRAPGTGRGSYNEQF
NA	TRBJ2-5	TRBV29-1	SVGGQGRYQETQY
NA	TRBJ1-2	TRBV5-1	ASRTGAGDYGYT
NA	TRBJ2-3	TRBV24-1	ATSDLEGTSTDTQY
NA	TRBJ1-4	TRBV28	ASSATGYGEKLF
NA	TRBJ2-5	TRBV5-1	ASSLATVGETQY
NA	TRBJ2-7	TRBV5-1	ASSLDLSTTYEQY
NA	TRBJ1-2	TRBV7-9	ASSGDRGEEDGYT
NA	TRBJ1-5	TRBV2	ASSDGGGDGQPQH
NA	TRBJ1-2	TRBV7-3	ASRTTPGRALGGYT
NA	TRBJ1-1	TRBV19	ASSPDHAHTEAF
once	TRBJ1-6	TRBV5-6	ASSFKGSRGYNSPLH
NA	TRBJ1-5	TRBV6-4	ASSPTREGNQPQH
NA	TRBJ1-1	TRBV7-8	ASSLVRTKGHTEAF
NA	TRBJ2-1	TRBV9	ASSADPYSYNEQF
NA	TRBJ2-1	TRBV30	AWSLLAPPYNEQF
NA	TRBJ1-5	TRBV23-1	ASNGQGPPGQPQH
NA	TRBJ2-7	TRBV30	AWSGGSATYEQY
NA	TRBJ1-1	TRBV30	AWSVGGEAF
NA	TRBJ2-7	TRBV5-1	ASSLDFMGEQY
once	TRBJ2-3	TRBV9	ASSPYNGDTQY
NA	TRBJ1-4	TRBV18	ASSSGYPNEKLF
NA	TRBJ2-7	TRBV28	ASSRARDPYEQY
NA	TRBJ2-1	TRBV27	ASSERGRDNEQF
NA	TRBJ2-1	TRBV20-1	SASVGDEQF
NA	TRBJ1-5	TRBV15	ATSRDRESWQPQH
NA	TRBJ1-5	TRBV20-1	SASTGRQPQH